The 13 T cell receptor beta chains below all came from one sample that was sequenced in a study of cytomegalovirus exposure and HLA in healthy donors. Clones were read by immunoSEQ multiplex PCR, and TCRdb kept only the in-frame ones, dropping some. The sample yields around 150,000 clones, almost 85% seen once. The material sequenced was PBMCs. Receptors were obtained from a man aged 25-40 years in good health and CMV-seropositive.

This chain uses TRBV7-2 with TRBJ2-3; D might be TRBD1 (6 bases). The CDR3 runs 13 residues. Germline CDR1 reads SGHTA; CDR2 reads FQGNSA. V gave up 5 bases and J gave up 5 bases, with 11 bases separating them. CDR3 DNA: TGTGCCAGCAGCGACTACAGGGTAGATACGCAGTATTTT. Amino acid sequence: CASSDYRVDTQYF.

The chain has TRBV5-4 and TRBJ1-2; 9 bases fit TRBD1. The CDR3 runs 13 residues. The junction had 5 bases not matched to a gene; V was cut back by 5 bases and J by 6 bases. Germline CDR1 is SGHNT and CDR2 is YYREEE (reference sequence). CDR3 sequence: CASRPWTGDGYTF. The CDR3, as DNA: TGTGCCAGCAGACCCTGGACAGGGGATGGCTACACCTTC. Using reference TRBV5-4 and TRBJ1-2 for the parts outside the CDR3, the full variable domain is ETGVTQSPTHLIKTRGQQVTLRCSSQSGHNTVSWYQQALGQGPQFIFQYYREEENGRGNFPPRFSGLQFPNYSSELNVNALELDDSALYLCASRPWTGDGYTFGSGTRLTVV.

The chain links TRBV6-5 to TRBJ2-5; D possibly corresponds to TRBD1 (5 bases). CDR3 length: 13 amino acids. Between the trimmed V and J ends, which lost 5 bases and 5 bases, there was a span of 12 bases. Germline-derived CDR1 and CDR2 are MNHEY and SVGAGI. The CDR3 DNA is TGTGCCAGCAGTGAAGCCAGGGCTGAGACCCAGTACTTC. Translating gives CASSEARAETQYF.

The chain couples TRBV2 to TRBJ2-2; TRBD2 is a possible D gene (5 bases). The germline gives CDR1 SNHLY, CDR2 FYNNEI. The V gene lost 4 bases and the J gene lost 7 bases, with 16 bases spanning the gap. This CDR3 has 15 residues. DNA of the CDR3: TGTGCCAGCAGTGTTGTAGCGCCCAGCATCGGGGAGCTGTTTTTT. Translation: CASSVVAPSIGELFF.

The chain joins TRBV29-1 to TRBJ1-2; TRBD1 aligns across 11 bases. Germline V gene sequence: CDR1 SQVTM, CDR2 ANQGSEA. The CDR3 has 14 amino acids. V was pared by 2 bases and J by 6 bases, with 5 bases of the junction left unmatched. The CDR3 loop is CSVETDRGPDGYTF. The DNA for the CDR3 is TGCAGCGTTGAAACGGACAGGGGGCCGGATGGCTACACCTTC.

This clone was seen only a few times. The gene calls are TRBV28 and TRBJ1-4; 11 nucleotides agree with TRBD1. J was trimmed by 5 bases and V by 8 bases; bases with no gene match: 1. This CDR3 spans 13 amino acids. The germline V gene has CDR1 MDHEN and CDR2 SYDVKM. CDR3 coding DNA: TGTGCCAGCGGGGACAGGGGGAATGAAAAACTGTTTTTT. Translated: CASGDRGNEKLFF.

This chain links TRBV5-1 with TRBJ1-2; TRBD1 is a possible D gene (6 bases). The CDR3 consists of 15 residues. In germline, CDR1 is SGHRS, CDR2 YFSETQ. Trimming removed 5 bases at V and 4 bases at J, with 18 bases between. The CDR3 sequence: CASRNREKSLYGYTF. CDR3 sequence (DNA): TGCGCCAGCAGAAACAGGGAAAAATCTCTCTATGGCTACACCTTC. The full variable domain, rest sourced from reference TRBV5-1 and TRBJ1-2, is KAGVTQTPRYLIKTRGQQVTLSCSPISGHRSVSWYQQTPGQGLQFLFEYFSETQRNKGNFPGRFSGRQFSNSRSEMNVSTLELGDSALYLCASRNREKSLYGYTFGSGTRLTVV.

CDR3 amino acids: CASSLSAGLSGNTIYF. In nucleotides, the CDR3 is TGTGCCAGCAGTTTATCGGCAGGACTCTCTGGAAACACCATATATTTT. The chain joins TRBV28 to TRBJ1-3; D unresolved. V was clipped by 1 base and J by 0 bases, with 10 bases between them. The CDR3 is made up of 16 amino acids. The germline V gene has CDR1 MDHEN and CDR2 SYDVKM.

A note on this clone: This specimen includes other DNA sequences encoding the same CDR3. The chain has TRBV9 and TRBJ1-1; the match to TRBD1 covers 9 bases. The ends lost 3 bases at V and 3 bases at J; junction bases unmatched: 3. This CDR3 is 14 amino acids long. Germline assignment: CDR1 SGDLS and CDR2 YYNGEE. CDR3 DNA: TGTGCCAGCAGCGCATGGGACAGGGACACTGAAGCTTTCTTT. The encoded protein is CASSAWDRDTEAFF.

This clone was seen just once. The chain combines TRBV30 with TRBJ1-1, with D hard to call. In germline, CDR1 is GTSNPN, CDR2 SVGIG (reference sequence). The length of the CDR3 is 12 residues. V lost 5 bases, J lost 4 bases, and 11 bases lay in between. CDR3 sequence: CAWGRLSTEAFF. CDR3 nucleotide sequence: TGTGCCTGGGGGAGACTTTCCACTGAAGCTTTCTTT. The full variable domain, completed using reference TRBV30 and TRBJ1-1, is SQTIHQWPATLVQPVGSPLSLECTVEGTSNPNLYWYRQAAGRGLQLLFYSVGIGQISSEVPQNLSASRPQDRQFILSSKKLLLSDSGFYLCAWGRLSTEAFFGQGTRLTVV.

CDR3 DNA: TGTGCCAGCAGCTCACCGGGAGGGCGTAGCACAGATACGCAGTATTTT. Residues: CASSSPGGRSTDTQYF. The chain carries TRBV7-3 and TRBJ2-3, with 8 bases aligning to TRBD2. This CDR3 is built from 16 residues. Germline assignment: CDR1 SGHTA and CDR2 FQGTGA. J gave up 0 bases and V 4 bases, and 6 bases lay outside the gene matches.

The chain uses TRBV10-3 and TRBJ1-1, with no clear D. V was shortened by 0 bases and J by 0 bases, with 11 bases between the two germline ends. The CDR3 length is 16 residues. Germline V CDR1 and CDR2: ENHRY, SYGVKD. CDR3 nucleotides: TGTGCCATCAGTGAGTCGACGGGGAGCTTGAACACTGAAGCTTTCTTT. This translates into CAISESTGSLNTEAFF.

This clone was detected only once. The V and J genes are TRBV7-3 and TRBJ2-1; a possible D gene is TRBD1 (6 bases). Trimming stripped 4 bases from V and 7 bases from J, with 11 bases between. The CDR3 is 13 amino acids. Germline CDR1 reads SGHTA; CDR2 reads FQGTGA. The CDR3 is CASSSQGGNEQFF. Written as DNA, the CDR3 is TGTGCCAGCAGCTCACAGGGTGGAAATGAGCAGTTCTTC. Full variable domain (missing parts from reference TRBV7-3 and TRBJ2-1): GAGVSQTPSNKVTEKGKYVELRCDPISGHTALYWYRQSLGQGPEFLIYFQGTGAADDSGLPNDRFFAVRPEGSVSTLKIQRTERGDSAVYLCASSSQGGNEQFFGPGTRLTVL.